This TCR beta chain appears in the sequencing data of a study of cytomegalovirus exposure and HLA in healthy donors. About the research overall: According to later analysis, the same platform produced the 130 or so validation and approximately 630 first-cohort repertoires. Findings and caveats of the study: The authors confirmed in vitro that a few CMV-associated chains were specific for CMV antigens. Roughly 170 TCR beta chains were listed as cytomegalovirus-associated.

In the case of this clone: The antigen remains undetermined.

CDR3 length equals 15 residues. With V trimmed by 2 bases and J by 4 bases, 5 bases remained unmatched. The germline V gene encodes CDR1 WSHSY and CDR2 SAAADI. TCRdb's copy holds only in-frame clones and misses some; the assay was immunoSEQ multiplex PCR. The table includes about 140,000 clones, 94% detected once. The donors were part of the validation cohort, which consisted of about 120 subjects and was separate from the first cohort of about 720 subjects. The sequenced sample consisted of PBMCs. V usage is TRBV10-2 and J usage is TRBJ2-7, with 10 bases matching TRBD2. The source of this sequence is a man aged 18 to 29 in good health and CMV-seropositive. CDR3 sequence (DNA): TGCGCCAGCAGTGAGCCGGGACTAGCGAGATACGAGCAGTACTTC. Translating it yields CASSEPGLARYEQYF.